This TCR beta chain was captured in a study of T cells in Graves' hyperthyroidism and ophthalmopathy. Study-wide points: The model foresaw ophthalmopathy a median roughly 6 months prior to onset. Patients with ophthalmopathy were separated from those with stable hyperthyroidism by a 13 V-J model.

Researchers amplified the TCR beta CDR3 regions from RNA transcripts. RT-PCR in the first round (using the HTBI primer set) targeted the TCR CDR3. TCRdb reanalysed the multiplex PCR reads using MiXCR and keeps one entry per CDR3 protein. The table has about 410,000 distinct CDR3 sequences, about 14% seen once. Concerning this clonotype: The antigen is undetermined. An end of the junction does not agree with germline; a read error may underlie this.

The CDR3 is made up of 14 amino acids. Sequencing used blood. The chain is built from TRBV12-3 or TRBV12-4 and TRBJ2-3, with 9 bases aligning to TRBD2. This receptor was identified in a man aged 18 to 30 with Graves' ophthalmopathy. The CDR3 protein is CASSFSGSTDTRYF. Written as DNA, the CDR3 is TGTGCCAGCAGTTTTAGCGGGAGCACAGATACGCGGTATTTT.